This note documents a single T cell receptor (beta chain) sequence. As yet, its antigen is unknown. This specimen comes from a study of T cell responses to AZD1222 COVID-19 vaccine. The V and J ends lost 4 bases and 2 bases, in that order; junction bases with no gene match: 5. The CDR3 consists of 15 residues. The germline gives CDR1 SEHNR, CDR2 FQNEAQ (reference sequence). Generated by immunoSEQ multiplex PCR, the TCRdb table keeps only in-frame clones and is missing some. Of about 140,000 clones listed, 75% to 85% are singletons. General observations from the study: Repertoires were obtained solely post-peak T cell response. Seropositive status at baseline applied to only a handful of AZD1222 recipients.

This specimen was peripheral blood, taken 28 days after the second dose of the MenACWY control vaccine. V is TRBV7-9 and J is TRBJ2-7, with 10 nucleotides matching TRBD1. The receptor's source is an adult who received the MenACWY meningococcal vaccine as a control. The DNA for the CDR3 is TGTGCCAGCAGCTCCTGGACAGGGGGGACCTACGAGCAGTACTTC. Encoded protein: CASSSWTGGTYEQYF.